The 8 T cell receptor beta chains listed next were all sequenced from one sample in a study of T cell responses to AZD1222 COVID-19 vaccine. Profiled with immunoSEQ multiplex PCR; TCRdb holds only in-frame clones, not every one. This table holds approximately 150,000 clones, 80% to 95% found once. The sample here was peripheral blood, taken 28 days after the second AZD1222 dose. The receptors originated from an adult who received the AZD1222 COVID-19 vaccine.

This clone is a singleton in its sample. The CDR3 spells CASSLGGSYTGELFF. The CDR3 DNA is TGTGCCAGCAGCTTAGGGGGAAGTTACACCGGGGAGCTGTTTTTT. This chain joins TRBV11-2 and TRBJ2-2; no definite D call. The V gene lost 1 base and the J gene lost 3 bases, with 9 bases spanning the gap. The CDR3 covers 15 residues. Germline values: CDR1 SGHAT, CDR2 FQNNGV.

V is TRBV10-3 and J is TRBJ1-1, with a possible D match to TRBD1 (5 bases). The germline V and J ends were trimmed by 5 bases and 3 bases, with 10 bases remaining between them. Germline assignment: CDR1 ENHRY and CDR2 SYGVKD. The CDR3 totals 13 residues. The CDR3 sequence: CAISSQEDTEAFF. CDR3 DNA sequence: TGTGCCATCAGTTCACAGGAGGACACTGAAGCTTTCTTT.

The genes are TRBV28 and TRBJ1-1; D remains unclear. The V end lost 5 bases, the J end lost 1 base, and 17 bases lay between the germline ends. CDR1 and CDR2 from the germline V gene are MDHEN and SYDVKM. The CDR3 is 16 residues long. CDR3 in DNA: TGTGCCAGCAGTCACCTGACACCTCGTTCGAACACTGAAGCTTTCTTT. Translating it yields CASSHLTPRSNTEAFF. Based on the CDR3 plus reference TRBV28 and TRBJ1-1, the full variable domain is DVKVTQSSRYLVKRTGEKVFLECVQDMDHENMFWYRQDPGLGLRLIYFSYDVKMKEKGDIPEGYSVSREKKERFSLILESASTNQTSMYLCASSHLTPRSNTEAFFGQGTRLTVV.

This clone was detected once. In DNA form, the CDR3 reads TGTGCCAGCAGCCCCCGGGTCCGAACGGGGCAGTACTTC. This encodes CASSPRVRTGQYF. The rearrangement links TRBV7-9 to TRBJ2-7; no clear D gene. The ends were cut back, 5 bases at V and 9 bases at J, with 17 bases in the middle. The CDR3 runs to 13 residues. CDR1 SEHNR and CDR2 FQNEAQ come from the germline V gene (reference sequence).

This clone was observed once. The V call is TRBV19, the J call TRBJ2-1; 7 bases are shared with TRBD2. The junction had 0 bases not matched to a gene; V was cut back by 3 bases and J by 4 bases. Germline V gene sequence: CDR1 LNHDA, CDR2 SQIVND (reference sequence). This CDR3 spans 13 amino acids. For the CDR3, the DNA is TGTGCCAGTAGTATGGGACTATACAATGAGCAGTTCTTC. Translation: CASSMGLYNEQFF.

The chain links TRBV10-3 to TRBJ1-2; weak D call: TRBD1 (6 bases). The CDR3 totals 12 residues. Looked up from germline, CDR1 is ENHRY and CDR2 is SYGVKD. V lost 4 bases and J 8 bases, leaving 11 bases between the germline ends. The chain's CDR3 is CAISVTGHGYTF. In DNA, the CDR3 is TGTGCCATCAGTGTCACAGGGCACGGCTACACCTTC.

This clone appeared once. V usage is TRBV2 and J usage is TRBJ2-3, with TRBD1 matching over 8 bases. This CDR3 is built from 14 residues. With 6 bases clipped from V and 4 bases from J, the junction kept 6 bases outside the gene matches. Per germline, CDR1 SNHLY and CDR2 FYNNEI. In DNA, the CDR3 is TGTGCCAGCAGGCAGACAGGGGTGGCAGATACGCAGTATTTT. Its translation is CASRQTGVADTQYF.

The gene calls are TRBV25-1 and TRBJ2-5, with 8 bases aligning to TRBD2. The CDR3 runs 15 residues. Germline V gives CDR1 MGHDK, CDR2 SYGVNS. J gave up 2 bases and V 3 bases, and 5 bases lay outside the gene matches. CDR3 sequence: CASSDPSGPQETQYF. The CDR3 bases are TGTGCCAGCAGTGACCCTAGCGGGCCTCAAGAGACCCAGTACTTC.